A selection of T cell receptor beta chains follows, all from one sample in a study of cytotoxic CD8 clonotypes in ibrutinib-treated CLL. The protocol was immunoSEQ multiplex PCR, while the TCRdb copy is restricted to in-frame clones and leaves out a portion. This sample yields 110,000 to 150,000 clones, of which approximately 90% are seen a single time; roughly 10% belongs to the top ten. The material was PBMCs, obtained after 12 months of ibrutinib treatment. These receptors originate from a human donor with chronic lymphocytic leukemia. Each CDR3 is given with its conserved first and last residue. Each record gives: CDR3 length, J gene, D gene, V gene, CDR3 protein, CDR3 DNA. A D gene is named only where the DNA matches it firmly.

>14|TRBJ1-1|.|TRBV19
CASRWGDEWTEAFF
TGTGCCAGTAGATGGGGTGATGAGTGGACTGAAGCTTTCTTT
>12|TRBJ1-2|.|TRBV28
CASSLTGYGYTF
TGTGCCAGCAGTTTGACAGGCTATGGCTACACCTTC
>13|TRBJ1-2|TRBD1|TRBV27
CASSLDRGAGYTF
TGTGCCAGCAGTTTAGACAGGGGGGCTGGCTACACCTTC
>14|TRBJ2-1|TRBD2|TRBV10-1
CASSLAGPGNEQFF
TGCGCCAGCAGTTTAGCGGGGCCTGGCAATGAGCAGTTCTTC
>13|TRBJ2-7|.|TRBV27
CASSLRGGYEQYF
TGTGCCAGCAGTTTAAGGGGCGGGTACGAGCAGTACTTC
>19|TRBJ2-6|TRBD1|TRBV19
CASSRLGQQLLSGANVLTF
TGTGCCAGTAGTCGCCTGGGACAGCAGCTCCTCTCTGGGGCCAACGTCCTGACTTTC
>14|TRBJ2-2|TRBD2|TRBV19
CASRKGGYTGELFF
TGTGCCAGTAGGAAGGGAGGGTACACCGGGGAGCTGTTTTTT
>12|TRBJ2-7|.|TRBV10-3
CAITARNYEQYF
TGTGCCATCACGGCTAGGAACTACGAGCAGTACTTC
>13|TRBJ1-3|.|TRBV6-5
CASSPGPGNTIYF
TGTGCCAGCAGCCCAGGGCCAGGAAACACCATATATTTT
>15|TRBJ2-2|TRBD1|TRBV19
CASIPRGHGTGELFF
TGTGCCAGTATCCCCAGGGGGCATGGCACCGGGGAGCTGTTTTTT
>15|TRBJ2-7|TRBD1|TRBV7-8
CASSRGRTGTYEQYF
TGTGCCAGCAGCCGGGGGAGGACAGGGACCTACGAGCAGTACTTC
>13|TRBJ1-1|.|TRBV7-3
CASSFKINTEAFF
TGTGCCAGCAGCTTCAAGATAAACACTGAAGCTTTCTTT
>13|TRBJ1-1|TRBD1|TRBV6-1
CASSAGGASEAFF
TGTGCCAGCAGTGCAGGGGGCGCATCTGAAGCTTTCTTT